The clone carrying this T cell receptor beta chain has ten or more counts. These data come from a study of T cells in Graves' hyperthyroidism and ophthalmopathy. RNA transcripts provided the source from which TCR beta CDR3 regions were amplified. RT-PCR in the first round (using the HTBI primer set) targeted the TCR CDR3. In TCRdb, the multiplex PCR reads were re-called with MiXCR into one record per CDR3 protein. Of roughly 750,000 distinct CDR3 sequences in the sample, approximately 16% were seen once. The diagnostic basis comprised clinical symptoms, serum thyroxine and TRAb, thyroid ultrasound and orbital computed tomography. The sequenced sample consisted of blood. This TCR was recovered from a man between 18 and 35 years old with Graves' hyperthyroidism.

Here the CDR3 DNA reads TGCGCCAGCAGCCCAATGGGCTCCTCTGAAGCTTTCTTT. Protein product: CASSPMGSSEAFF. J is TRBJ1-1 and V is TRBV5-1; D is undetermined. Trimming took 4 bases from V and 6 from J, leaving 13 bases between them. The CDR3 length is 13 residues. Germline V gene sequence: CDR1 SGHRS, CDR2 YFSETQ.